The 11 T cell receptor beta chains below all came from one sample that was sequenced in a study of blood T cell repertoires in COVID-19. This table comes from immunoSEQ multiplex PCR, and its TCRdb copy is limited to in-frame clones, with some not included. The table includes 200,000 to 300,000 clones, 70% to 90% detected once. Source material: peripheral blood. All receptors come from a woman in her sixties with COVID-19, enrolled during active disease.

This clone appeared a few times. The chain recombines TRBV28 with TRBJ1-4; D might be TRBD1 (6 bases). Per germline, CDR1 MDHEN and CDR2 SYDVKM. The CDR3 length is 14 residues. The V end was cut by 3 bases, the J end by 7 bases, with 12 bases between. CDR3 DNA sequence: TGTGCCAGCAGTTTCGGGGGGGCTGGTGAAAAACTGTTTTTT. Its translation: CASSFGGAGEKLFF.

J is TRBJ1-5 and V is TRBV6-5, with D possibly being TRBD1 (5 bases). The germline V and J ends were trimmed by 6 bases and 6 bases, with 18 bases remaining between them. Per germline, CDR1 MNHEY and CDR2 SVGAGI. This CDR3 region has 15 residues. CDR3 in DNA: TGTGCCAGCAGCCGGACGTTCAGGGAGGGTCAGCCCCAGCATTTT. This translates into CASSRTFREGQPQHF.

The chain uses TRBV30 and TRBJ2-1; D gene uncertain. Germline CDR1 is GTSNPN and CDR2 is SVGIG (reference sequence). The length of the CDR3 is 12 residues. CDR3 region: CATTFGHNEQFF. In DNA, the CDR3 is TGTGCGACAACCTTCGGCCACAATGAGCAGTTCTTC.

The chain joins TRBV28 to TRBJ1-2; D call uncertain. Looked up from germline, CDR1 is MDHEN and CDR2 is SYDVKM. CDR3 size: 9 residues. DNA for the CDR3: TGTAGTCCGAGCTATGGCTACACCTTC. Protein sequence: CSPSYGYTF.

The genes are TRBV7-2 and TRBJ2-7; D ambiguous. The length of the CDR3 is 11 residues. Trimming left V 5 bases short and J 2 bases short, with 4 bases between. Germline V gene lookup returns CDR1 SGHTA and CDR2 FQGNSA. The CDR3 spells CASSRAYEQYF. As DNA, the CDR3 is TGTGCCAGCAGCCGTGCCTACGAGCAGTACTTC.

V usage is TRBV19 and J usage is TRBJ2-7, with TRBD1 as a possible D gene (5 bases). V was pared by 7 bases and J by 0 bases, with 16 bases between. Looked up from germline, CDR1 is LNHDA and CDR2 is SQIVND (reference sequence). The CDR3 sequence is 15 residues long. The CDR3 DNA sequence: TGTGCCAGTACCCCAAGACAGACCAGCTCCTACGAGCAGTACTTC. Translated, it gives CASTPRQTSSYEQYF.

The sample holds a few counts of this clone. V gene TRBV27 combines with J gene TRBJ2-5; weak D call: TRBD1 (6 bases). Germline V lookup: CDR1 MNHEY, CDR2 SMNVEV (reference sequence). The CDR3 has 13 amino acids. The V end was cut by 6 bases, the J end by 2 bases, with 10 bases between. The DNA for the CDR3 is TGTGCCAGCAGACAGGGTTATCAAGAGACCCAGTACTTC. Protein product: CASRQGYQETQYF.

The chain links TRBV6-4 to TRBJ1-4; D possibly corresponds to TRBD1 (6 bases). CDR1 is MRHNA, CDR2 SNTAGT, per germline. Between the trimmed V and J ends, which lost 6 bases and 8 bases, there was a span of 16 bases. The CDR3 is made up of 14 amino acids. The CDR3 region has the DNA TGTGCCAGCAGGGGACAAGGTGATGTGGAAAAACTGTTTTTT. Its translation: CASRGQGDVEKLFF.

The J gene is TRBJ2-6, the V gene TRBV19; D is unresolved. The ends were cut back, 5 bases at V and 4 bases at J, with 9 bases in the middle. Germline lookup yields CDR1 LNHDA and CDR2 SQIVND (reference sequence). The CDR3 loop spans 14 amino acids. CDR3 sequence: CASSLGFGANVLTF. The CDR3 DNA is TGTGCCAGTAGTCTGGGCTTCGGGGCCAACGTCCTGACTTTC. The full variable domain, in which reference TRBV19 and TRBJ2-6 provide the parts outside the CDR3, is DGGITQSPKYLFRKEGQNVTLSCEQNLNHDAMYWYRQDPGQGLRLIYYSQIVNDFQKGDIAEGYSVSREKKESFPLTVTSAQKNPTAFYLCASSLGFGANVLTFGAGSRLTVL.

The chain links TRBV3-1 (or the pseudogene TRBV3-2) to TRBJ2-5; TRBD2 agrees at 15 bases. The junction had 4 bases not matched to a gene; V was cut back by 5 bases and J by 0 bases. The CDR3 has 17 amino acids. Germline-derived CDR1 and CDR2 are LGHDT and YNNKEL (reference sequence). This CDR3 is CASSVGTSGRNQETQYF. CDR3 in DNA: TGTGCCAGCAGCGTCGGGACTAGCGGGAGGAACCAAGAGACCCAGTACTTC.

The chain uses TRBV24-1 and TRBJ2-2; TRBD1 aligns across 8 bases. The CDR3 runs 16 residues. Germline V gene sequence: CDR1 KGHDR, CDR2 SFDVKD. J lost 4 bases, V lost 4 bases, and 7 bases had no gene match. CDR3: CATSEPRGLGTGELFF. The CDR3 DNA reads TGTGCCACCAGTGAGCCCAGGGGGCTTGGCACCGGGGAGCTGTTTTTT.